This T cell receptor beta chain was documented in a study of cytomegalovirus exposure and HLA in healthy donors. General study points: Presence/absence analyses took donor sequencing depth as roughly uniform.

Germline lookup yields CDR1 MNHNS and CDR2 SASEGT. The CDR3 is 14 amino acids. Trimming shortened V by 4 bases and J by 7 bases, and 16 bases separated the two germline ends. Remarks on this clone: Its antigen is currently unknown.

Primers included in the PCR were 60 Vbeta and 13 Jbeta primers. Data came from immunoSEQ multiplex PCR; TCRdb stores just in-frame clones and leaves some out. The profile shows some 54,000 clones, 65% to 85% of them singletons. The sample taken for sequencing was PBMCs. The V gene is TRBV6-1, the J gene TRBJ1-1; D uncertain. This sequence was found in a male donor in good health and CMV-seronegative. CDR3 nucleotide sequence: TGTGCCAGCAGTGCCGTGGGCGACATCGGTGAAGCTTTCTTT. It yields the protein CASSAVGDIGEAFF.